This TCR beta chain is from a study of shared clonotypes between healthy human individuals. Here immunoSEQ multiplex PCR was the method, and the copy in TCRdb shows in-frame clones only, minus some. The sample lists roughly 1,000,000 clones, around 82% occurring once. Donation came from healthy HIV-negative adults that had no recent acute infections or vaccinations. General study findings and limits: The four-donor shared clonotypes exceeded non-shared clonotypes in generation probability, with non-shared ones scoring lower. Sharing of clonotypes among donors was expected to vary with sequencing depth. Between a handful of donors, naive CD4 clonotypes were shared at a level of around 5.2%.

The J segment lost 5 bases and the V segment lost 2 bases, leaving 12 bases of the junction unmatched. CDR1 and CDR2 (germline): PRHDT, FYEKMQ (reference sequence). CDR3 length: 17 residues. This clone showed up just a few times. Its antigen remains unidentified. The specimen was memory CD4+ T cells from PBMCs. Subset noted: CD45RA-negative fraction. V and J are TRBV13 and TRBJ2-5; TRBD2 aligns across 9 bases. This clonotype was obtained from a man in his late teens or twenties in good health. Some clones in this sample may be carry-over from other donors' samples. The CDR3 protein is CASSLLASGDLRETQYF. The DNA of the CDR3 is TGTGCCAGCAGCTTACTGGCTAGCGGGGACCTCCGGGAGACCCAGTACTTC.